This TCR beta chain was documented in a study of blood T cell repertoires in COVID-19. Repertoires were generated with immunoSEQ multiplex PCR, while TCRdb's copy carries only in-frame clones and drops some. Of 40,000 to 60,000 clones in the sample, about 88% were seen once. The CDR3 consists of 14 residues. The ends were cut back, 5 bases at V and 0 bases at J, with 8 bases in the middle. Germline loops: CDR1 LGHNA, CDR2 YNFKEQ. This TCR was recovered from a man over 45 with active COVID-19. Material for sequencing was peripheral blood. The chain employs TRBV4-2 and TRBJ1-5; D is unresolved. CDR3 coding DNA: TGTGCCAGCAGCAGAGAGGGTAGCAATCAGCCCCAGCATTTT. Translated: CASSREGSNQPQHF.